The clone carrying this TCR beta chain was observed a single time. The antigen is undetermined. The CDR3 runs to 16 residues. Germline assignment: CDR1 MGHRA and CDR2 YSYEKL. Trimming cost V 0 bases and J 0 bases, with 9 bases left between them. The sample is drawn from a study of siplizumab effects on memory and regulatory T cells. Assay used: immunoSEQ multiplex PCR; TCRdb lists only in-frame clones, some missing. Here the sample spans about 100,000 clones, over 90% being singletons. General observations from the study: Tregs proliferating in siplizumab cultures lacked confirmation of their suppressive function. Poor capture below about 10^-5 frequency left most alloreactive clones unmapped to unstimulated subsets. Mappable alloreactive CD4+ clones were on average around 70% Treg-derived with siplizumab, about 29% in controls. Apparently more diverse than memory cells, naive T cells also seemed major alloresponse contributors.

This clonotype was obtained from a human donor in good health. The sequenced sample consisted of non-Treg CD4+ T cells sorted from blood. This sequence joins TRBV4-1 and TRBJ1-5; D remains unclear. The CDR3 reads CASSQESTDSNQPQHF. In nucleotides, the CDR3 is TGCGCCAGCAGCCAAGAGTCAACCGATAGCAATCAGCCCCAGCATTTT.